The sequence of this T cell receptor beta chain was determined in a study of T cell repertoires in cytomegalovirus infection. Study summary: TCR beta signatures that were public indicated CMV infection and matching HLA type. Overall study findings and caveats: There were HLA-C-restricted CMV-specific TCR beta clonotypes dominating the ex vivo response. Totalled public TCR beta family frequency picked out people who carried CMV plus the relevant HLA.

Using its own MiXCR run on the reads, TCRdb lists one record per CDR3 protein. The table lists more than 400,000 distinct CDR3 sequences, around 27% of them singletons. Germline CDR1 reads SGHTA; CDR2 reads FQGNSA. The CDR3 has 17 residues. J was trimmed by 6 bases and V by 4 bases; bases with no gene match: 9. As for this clonotype: The target antigen is unknown.

The sequencing input was PBMCs. The chain uses TRBV7-2 and TRBJ2-1; the match to TRBD2 covers 13 bases. The receptor was derived from a human donor in good health (CMV status not recorded). Some clones in this sample may be carry-over from other donors' samples. The CDR3 bases are TGTGCCAGCAGCTCCCCGCGTGGGACTAGCGGGATCAATGAGCAGTTCTTC. Translated: CASSSPRGTSGINEQFF.